This TCR beta chain is drawn from a study of blood T cell repertoires in COVID-19 (dated by TCRdb to about 2020). About the investigation overall: The collaborator samples originated in the United States, Italy and Spain and spanned the acute and convalescent phases of COVID-19. The material from the prospective study consisted of cDNA or gDNA derived from T cells, B-cell-depleted T cells, or PBMCs. Subjects who had been exposed to COVID-19, were actively infected with it, or had recovered from it provided the deeply sampled blood TCRbeta repertoires that made up the dataset. The repertoires were released in a freely available public database intended as a resource for research on the immune response to SARS-CoV-2. The samples were drawn from the first 160 participants of the ongoing ImmuneRACE study and from over a thousand subjects provided by 6 global collaborators. A de-identified subject ID, COVID-19 status, age in years and sex were almost always included in the sample metadata. Where available, HLA class I and class II types were taken from metadata supplied by the sample provider and were not determined by assay-based typing. The research as a whole found: How much clinical and demographic metadata was included differed by source and by participant, and the metadata was provided uncurated.

Collaborating institutions collected whole blood in K2EDTA tubes following their own protocols. Collaborator samples were shipped for TCRbeta analysis as frozen whole blood, isolated PBMCs, or DNA extracted from either sample type. The CDR3 numbers 14 residues from cysteine through phenylalanine. Only the CDR3 part of the read is kept: 42 bases, read in frame from the first base. V drops 6 bases and J drops 2 bases, leaving 13 bases in between. The germline V gene yields KGHDR for CDR1 and SFDVKD for CDR2. TCRbeta CDR3 regions were amplified from genomic DNA using the immunoSEQ Assay, a bias-controlled multiplex PCR. Under the source paper's analysis protocol: Nucleated cell counts per sample were estimated from amplification of reference gene primers within the assay. To quantify the absolute abundance of each unique TCRbeta CDR3 rearrangement, sequence reads were collapsed and filtered. For each sample, productive Simpson clonality was calculated as the square root of Simpson's diversity index across productive rearrangements. TCRdb obtained this table from immuneACCESS and retained in-frame rearrangements with V and J assigned. These tables miss some clones; where compared with another copy, unresolved V genes account for less than half of the shortfall, and the remainder is unexplained. That table supplies the V and J calls and clone size; D and trimming were determined from the DNA. The sample data list a few hundred thousand clones, and about 90% of these were observed just once. Approximately 2.2% of the sample goes to the ten largest clones.

With regard to this clone: No antigen is known for it. No base qualities exist here, and no much larger clone lies one base off it.

Sample: peripheral blood. The sequence came from a woman aged 45-60 years with acute or convalescent COVID-19. This sequence uses TRBV24-1 and TRBJ2-7; no D gene is confidently identified. CDR3 reads: CATSPPKRAYEQYF. In nucleotide form, the sequence is TGTGCCACCAGTCCCCCGAAACGAGCCTACGAGCAGTACTTC.